This T cell receptor (beta chain) emerged from a study of T-cell memory formation after mild COVID-19 (TCRdb year 2021). Notes on the research overall: Most TCR sequence clusters were specific to one of the two donors. The cohort was made up of two young adult volunteers, one female and one male, who were previously healthy. In a couple of donors, T-cell clones that expanded and contracted after mild COVID-19 were tracked by sequencing TCRalpha and TCRbeta repertoires over time.

The paper's findings and limits, for the study overall: Some responding clones were found in pre-infection memory, which suggests that pre-existing cross-reactive memory T cells took part in the SARS-CoV-2 response. From day 15 to 85, contracting clones showed balanced CD4/CD8 phenotypes, whereas a second wave of clones that expanded from day 15 to 37 leaned towards CD4+. Only a couple of mild cases were covered in the study, and larger cohorts including severe cases with pre-infection samples were considered necessary. Contracting CD4+ clones were located mainly in the CM and EM memory subsets, whereas CD8+ clones were found to be enriched in EMRA. SARS-CoV-2 specificity was not confirmed for the second-wave clones peaking on day 37.

From cysteine to phenylalanine, the CDR3 is 15 amino acids long. CDR3 DNA only is kept here, 45 bases in frame from base 1. From the germline V gene, CDR1 is SQVTM and CDR2 is ANQGSEA. The V end gives up 3 bases and the J end 6 bases, leaving 11 bases in the junction not matched to a gene. The run used an Illumina NovaSeq 6000. TCRalpha and TCRbeta cDNA libraries were constructed by 5'RACE with constant-segment primers, with sample barcodes and unique molecular identifiers being introduced. Trizol reagent was used to extract RNA from every sample. Libraries were amplified in two PCR steps, with a second sample barcode and Illumina TruSeq adapters added in the second step. Libraries were sequenced on an Illumina NovaSeq with 2 x 150 bp paired-end reads. The original methods were these. Reads were demultiplexed and collapsed into UMI-guided consensus sequences with migec v1.2.7. Using mixcr v2.1.11, UMI consensuses were aligned to TRA and TRB V and J templates and then assembled into clonotypes. Clonotypes were classified as expanded or contracted when called significant by both edgeR and NoisET, with noise models trained on biological replicates. For edgeR calls, the cutoffs were a false discovery rate-adjusted p below 0.01 and a log2 fold-change threshold of 1. As an exploratory analysis of dynamics, max-normalized trajectories of the 1000 most abundant clonotypes were examined by PCA with hierarchical clustering. Separately sequenced CD4+ and CD8+ repertoires were used to assign the CD4 or CD8 phenotype of responding clones. TCRdb cleaned the public reads at Q25 with fastp, built clones with MiXCR and kept in-frame beta chains. Every entry covers one CDR3 protein and lists the most common genes and DNA from its rows. V and J calls and clone size were set by TCRdb, not the authors. This sample gives 150,000 to 200,000 distinct CDR3 sequences in total; about 14% of them show up just once. The ten largest clones represent roughly 14% of the sample.

Ficoll-Paque density gradient centrifugation was used to isolate PBMCs. As concerns this clonotype: The antigen it binds to is not known. It has no much larger one-base neighbor in the sample; base qualities were not kept.

Material for sequencing was PBMCs or a T cell subset sorted from them (not recorded which). The chain is made from TRBV29-1 and TRBJ2-1, and TRBD2 aligns with 7 junction nucleotides. The receptor was derived from an adult woman who had mild COVID-19 (a few samples of this study predate the infection). The sample titles of this study are shuffled in the database, so cell type and time point are left out; the donor was told from shared clones. The bases are TGCAGCGTTGACGGGGGGAGAGTCGAGACCAATGAGCAGTTCTTC. This is translated as CSVDGGRVETNEQFF.